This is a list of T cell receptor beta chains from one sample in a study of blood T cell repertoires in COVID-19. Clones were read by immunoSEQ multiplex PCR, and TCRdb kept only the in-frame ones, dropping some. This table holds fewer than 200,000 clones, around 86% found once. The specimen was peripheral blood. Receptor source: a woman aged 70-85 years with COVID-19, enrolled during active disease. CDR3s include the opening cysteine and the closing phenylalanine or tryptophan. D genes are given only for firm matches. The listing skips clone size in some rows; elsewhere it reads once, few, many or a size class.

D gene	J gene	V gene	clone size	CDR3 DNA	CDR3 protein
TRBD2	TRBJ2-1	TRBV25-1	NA	TGTGCCACGAACCCCAGGCGCGGGACTAGCTACAATGAGCAGTTCTTC	CATNPRRGTSYNEQFF
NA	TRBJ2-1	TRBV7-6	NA	TGTGCCAGCAGTTTATTCTTGGCGGAGATGAACAATGAGCAGTTCTTC	CASSLFLAEMNNEQFF
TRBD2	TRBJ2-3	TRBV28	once	TGTGCCAGCAGCGCCGGACTAGCGGCAGATACGCAGTATTTT	CASSAGLAADTQYF
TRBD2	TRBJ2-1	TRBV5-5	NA	TGTGCCAGCAGCTCAGCGGCTAGCGGATACAATGAGCAGTTCTTC	CASSSAASGYNEQFF
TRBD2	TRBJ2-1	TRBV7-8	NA	TGTGCCAGCAGCGGAACCACTAGCGGGAGGGCCTTGAGTTACAATGAGCAGTTCTTC	CASSGTTSGRALSYNEQFF
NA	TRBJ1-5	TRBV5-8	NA	TGTGCCAGCAGCTCGCGGTACAGGAATCAGCCCCAGCATTTT	CASSSRYRNQPQHF
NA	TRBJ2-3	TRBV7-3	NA	TGTGCCAGCAGCTTATTTCGGGTTGATACGCAGTATTTT	CASSLFRVDTQYF
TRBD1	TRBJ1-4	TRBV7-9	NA	TGTGCCAGCAGCTCCCTGGACAGGGAGGAAAAACTGTTTTTT	CASSSLDREEKLFF
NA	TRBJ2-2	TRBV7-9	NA	TGTGCCAGCAGCTCTAAACAGGGGGAGGGCGGCGCCGGGGAGCTGTTTTTT	CASSSKQGEGGAGELFF
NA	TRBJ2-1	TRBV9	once	TGTGCCAGCAGCGTAGGTGGTACTAGCACTACCCTTGGGGCTTCCTACAATGAGCAGTTCTTC	CASSVGGTSTTLGASYNEQFF
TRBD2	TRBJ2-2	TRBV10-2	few	TGCGCCAGCAGTGGATGGCGGGAGAGCGCCGGGGAGCTGTTTTTT	CASSGWRESAGELFF